The 10 T cell receptor beta chains in this list originate from one sample, sequenced in a study of cytomegalovirus exposure and HLA in healthy donors. PCR used 60 Vbeta primers and 13 Jbeta primers. Using immunoSEQ multiplex PCR, the repertoire was profiled, and TCRdb retains in-frame clones only, with some absent. The sample has tens of thousands of clones, under 85% seen once. The material sequenced was PBMCs. The receptors stem from a male donor in good health and CMV-seronegative.

This chain connects TRBV2 to TRBJ2-7; D not certain. Trimming removed 4 bases from V and 5 bases from J, with 6 bases in between. Germline CDR1 SNHLY, CDR2 FYNNEI. This CDR3 has 11 amino acids. The CDR3 nucleotides read TGTGCCAGCAGTGTGGAGAACGAGCAGTACTTC. Translated: CASSVENEQYF.

The CDR3 sequence: CASSDQGSQPQHF. Written as DNA, the CDR3 is TGTGCCAGCAGTGATCAGGGTTCTCAGCCCCAGCATTTT. The chain is built from TRBV2 and TRBJ1-5, with D tentatively TRBD1 (5 bases). Trimming cost V 3 bases and J 6 bases, with 9 bases left between them. This CDR3 is built from 13 residues. Germline CDR1 reads SNHLY; CDR2 reads FYNNEI.

This chain links TRBV5-4 with TRBJ2-7; no reliable D call. Germline CDR1 is SGHNT and CDR2 is YYREEE (reference sequence). The CDR3 consists of 12 residues. Trimming pared 0 bases from V and 3 bases from J, leaving 4 bases between. The CDR3 here is CASSLDYYEQYF. In DNA, the CDR3 is TGTGCCAGCAGCTTGGATTACTACGAGCAGTACTTC. The full variable domain, its missing parts supplied by reference TRBV5-4 and TRBJ2-7, is ETGVTQSPTHLIKTRGQQVTLRCSSQSGHNTVSWYQQALGQGPQFIFQYYREEENGRGNFPPRFSGLQFPNYSSELNVNALELDDSALYLCASSLDYYEQYFGPGTRLTVT.

J is TRBJ2-1 and V is TRBV27; tentative D call: TRBD1 (6 bases). This CDR3 contains 13 residues. Trimming removed 8 bases from V and 0 bases from J, with 8 bases in between. Germline V gene sequence: CDR1 MNHEY, CDR2 SMNVEV (reference sequence). CDR3: CASAQGSYNEQFF. The CDR3 DNA reads as TGTGCCAGCGCACAGGGCTCCTACAATGAGCAGTTCTTC.

Note on this clone: Mismatch with germline at one junction end may stem from a read error. The gene calls are TRBV7-9 and TRBJ1-1, with D possibly matching TRBD1 (5 bases). The CDR3 is made up of 12 amino acids. Per germline, CDR1 SEHNR and CDR2 FQNEAQ (reference sequence). CDR3 DNA sequence: TGTTCCAGCAGTCCGTCGGGGGTGGAAGCTTTCTTT. Residues: CSSSPSGVEAFF.

This clone appeared a few times. The J gene is TRBJ1-6, the V gene TRBV6-1; 7 nucleotides align to TRBD1. The CDR3 contains 13 residues. CDR1 MNHNS and CDR2 SASEGT come from the germline V gene. After removal of 11 bases from V and 7 bases from J, the junction contained 8 bases not matched to a gene. CDR3 residues: CAYRGQRNSPLHF. CDR3 nucleotides: TGTGCCTATAGGGGACAGAGAAATTCACCCCTCCACTTT.

The genes are TRBV5-6 and TRBJ1-4, with TRBD1 matching 8 bases. After removal of 4 bases from V and 8 bases from J, the junction contained 10 bases not matched to a gene. This CDR3 is 15 amino acids long. Germline V CDR1 and CDR2: SGHDT, YYEEEE. The CDR3 here is CASSRHGDRQEKLFF. CDR3 nucleotides: TGTGCCAGCAGCCGACACGGGGACAGGCAAGAAAAACTGTTTTTT.

V and J are TRBV19 and TRBJ1-5; TRBD1 agrees at 9 bases. The CDR3 runs to 16 residues. The junction had 12 bases not matched to a gene; V was cut back by 5 bases and J by 7 bases. The germline V gene encodes CDR1 LNHDA and CDR2 SQIVND (reference sequence). The CDR3 protein is CASSFRPGQGYQPQHF. The CDR3 DNA reads as TGTGCCAGTAGTTTCAGACCGGGACAGGGTTACCAGCCCCAGCATTTT.

This clone was recorded a few times. The genes are TRBV5-1 and TRBJ2-5; tentative D call: TRBD1 (6 bases). CDR3 length: 13 amino acids. V lost 5 bases and J lost 2, with 10 bases in between. Germline V gene data show CDR1 as SGHRS and CDR2 as YFSETQ. The CDR3 nucleotides are TGCGCCAGCAGTGGACAGCTACAAGAGACCCAGTACTTC. This gives the protein CASSGQLQETQYF.

The V and J genes are TRBV5-1 and TRBJ2-5; D possibly corresponds to TRBD1 (6 bases). Trimming took 2 bases from V and 1 from J, leaving 12 bases between them. The CDR3 loop spans 15 amino acids. Looked up from germline, CDR1 is SGHRS and CDR2 is YFSETQ. The CDR3 protein is CASSFNPGVQETQYF. CDR3 DNA: TGCGCCAGCAGCTTTAACCCAGGGGTCCAAGAGACCCAGTACTTC.